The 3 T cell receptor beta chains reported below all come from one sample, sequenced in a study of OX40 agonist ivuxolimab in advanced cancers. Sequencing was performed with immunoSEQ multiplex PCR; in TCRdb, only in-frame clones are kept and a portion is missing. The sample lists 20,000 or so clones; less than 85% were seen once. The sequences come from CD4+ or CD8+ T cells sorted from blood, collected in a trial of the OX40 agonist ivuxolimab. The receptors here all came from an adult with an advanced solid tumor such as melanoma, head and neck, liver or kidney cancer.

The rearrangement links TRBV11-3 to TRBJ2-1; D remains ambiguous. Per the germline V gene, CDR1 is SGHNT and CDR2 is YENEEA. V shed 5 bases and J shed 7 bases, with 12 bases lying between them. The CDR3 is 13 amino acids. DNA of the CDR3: TGTGCCAGCAGCCCTACCAGATGGAATGAGCAGTTCTTC. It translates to CASSPTRWNEQFF.

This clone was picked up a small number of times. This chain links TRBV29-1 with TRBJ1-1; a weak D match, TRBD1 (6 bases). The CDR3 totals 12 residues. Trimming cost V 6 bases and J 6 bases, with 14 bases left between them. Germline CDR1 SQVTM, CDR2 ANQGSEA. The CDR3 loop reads CSVQTGSAEAFF. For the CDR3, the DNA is TGCAGCGTCCAAACAGGGAGTGCTGAAGCTTTCTTT. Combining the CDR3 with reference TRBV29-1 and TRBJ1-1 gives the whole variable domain SAVISQKPSRDICQRGTSLTIQCQVDSQVTMMFWYRQQPGQSLTLIATANQGSEATYESGFVIDKFPISRPNLTFSTLTVSNMSPEDSSIYLCSVQTGSAEAFFGQGTRLTVV.

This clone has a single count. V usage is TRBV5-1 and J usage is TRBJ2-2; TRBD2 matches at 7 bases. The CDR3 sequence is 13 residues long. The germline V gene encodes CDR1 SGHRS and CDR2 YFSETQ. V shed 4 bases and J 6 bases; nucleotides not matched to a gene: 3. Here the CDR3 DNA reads TGCGCCAGCAGCCCGGGGGGAGCCGGGGAGCTGTTTTTT. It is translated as CASSPGGAGELFF.